These 13 T cell receptor beta chains came from one sample sequenced in a study of siplizumab effects on memory and regulatory T cells. The protocol was immunoSEQ multiplex PCR, while the TCRdb copy is restricted to in-frame clones and leaves out a portion. The sample holds 110,000 or so clones, 93% seen once. Sequencing was done on a sample of non-Treg CD4+ T cells sorted from blood. These TCRs come from a human donor in good health.

The chain couples TRBV5-4 to TRBJ2-1, with D perhaps TRBD1 (6 bases). The CDR3 consists of 16 residues. Germline CDR1 and CDR2: SGHNT and YYREEE (reference sequence). V was trimmed by 0 bases and J by 7 bases, leaving 17 bases between them. The CDR3, as DNA: TGTGCCAGCAGCTTGGGGGCTGGGGGCCTGGGGAATGAGCAGTTCTTC. This gives the protein CASSLGAGGLGNEQFF.

This clone was picked up a small number of times. The chain couples TRBV19 to TRBJ2-7, with 9 positions matching TRBD2. V shed 5 bases and J 7 bases; nucleotides not matched to a gene: 12. Germline loops: CDR1 LNHDA, CDR2 SQIVND (reference sequence). This CDR3 is 15 amino acids long. CDR3 amino acids: CASSVQLAGVGEQYF. Written as DNA, the CDR3 is TGTGCCAGTAGTGTCCAACTAGCGGGCGTGGGGGAGCAGTACTTC.

As for this clone: In the same sample, other DNA sequences code for this CDR3. The V and J genes are TRBV18 and TRBJ2-5; TRBD2 aligns across 7 bases. CDR3 length equals 14 residues. The germline V gene has CDR1 KGHSH and CDR2 LQKENI. V dropped 1 base and J dropped 4; count of bases not matched to a gene: 3. This chain's CDR3 is CASSPRGEGETQYF. The CDR3 DNA is TGTGCCAGCTCACCACGAGGGGAGGGAGAGACCCAGTACTTC.

This chain links TRBV7-3 with TRBJ2-3; D not resolved. Germline V gene lookup returns CDR1 SGHTA and CDR2 FQGTGA. Trimming removed 2 bases at V and 1 base at J, with 7 bases between. This CDR3 has 14 amino acids. The CDR3 DNA reads TGTGCCAGCAGCTTATTCACCCGCACAGATACGCAGTATTTT. Translation: CASSLFTRTDTQYF.

The chain is built from TRBV25-1 and TRBJ2-5, with no clear D. The length of the CDR3 is 14 residues. Trimming took off 0 bases at V and 4 bases at J, with 9 bases between the two ends. Germline-derived CDR1 and CDR2 are MGHDK and SYGVNS. In DNA, the CDR3 is TGTGCCAGCAGTGAATATCACAGAGGAGAGACCCAGTACTTC. Translation gives CASSEYHRGETQYF.

The V call is TRBV9, the J call TRBJ2-2; D not certain. With 1 base removed from V and 5 bases from J, the gap between germline ends came to 12 bases. The CDR3 is made up of 15 amino acids. The germline gives CDR1 SGDLS, CDR2 YYNGEE. CDR3 amino acids: CASSVRAGPTGELFF. The CDR3 bases are TGTGCCAGCAGCGTACGGGCAGGTCCTACCGGGGAGCTGTTTTTT.

The chain links TRBV28 to TRBJ2-7; 7 bases line up with TRBD2. The J segment lost 13 bases and the V segment lost 5 bases, leaving 14 bases of the junction unmatched. The CDR3 loop spans 13 amino acids. The germline V gene has CDR1 MDHEN and CDR2 SYDVKM. Written as DNA, the CDR3 is TGTGCCAGCAGTCCTGTGCGGCGGGGGACCCCATACTTC. Translated, it gives CASSPVRRGTPYF.

This clone has a single count. This chain uses TRBV19 with TRBJ2-7; 9 nucleotides line up with TRBD1. Germline V gives CDR1 LNHDA, CDR2 SQIVND (reference sequence). This CDR3 is 13 amino acids long. With V trimmed by 9 bases and J by 1 base, 4 bases remained unmatched. CDR3 region: CARTGQGSYEQYF. The CDR3 DNA follows: TGTGCCAGGACCGGACAGGGGTCCTACGAGCAGTACTTC.

This clone has just one count. The CDR3 loop reads CASSSTSGETQYF. CDR3 in DNA: TGTGCCAGCAGTTCGACTAGCGGGGAGACCCAGTACTTC. The J gene is TRBJ2-5, the V gene TRBV7-2; 10 nucleotides line up with TRBD2. The V gene end was trimmed by 6 bases and the J gene end by 5 bases; junction bases not matched to a gene: 3. The germline CDR1 and CDR2 sequences are SGHTA and FQGNSA. This CDR3 has 13 residues.

The chain has TRBV2 and TRBJ1-2; D might be TRBD1 (6 bases). The CDR3 extends over 11 amino acids. The V gene's germline CDR1 is SNHLY and CDR2 FYNNEI. V lost 11 bases and J lost 6, with 13 bases in between. The CDR3 nucleotides are TGTGCCCGCGCGAGGGGGGATGGCTACACCTTC. Its protein product is CARARGDGYTF. Together with reference TRBV2 and TRBJ1-2, the CDR3 gives the full variable domain: EPEVTQTPSHQVTQMGQEVILRCVPISNHLYFYWYRQILGQKVEFLVSFYNNEISEKSEIFDDQFSVERPDGSNFTLKIRSTKLEDSAMYFCARARGDGYTFGSGTRLTVV.

As to this clone: A read error may produce the germline difference seen at one junction end. The chain joins TRBV10-3 to TRBJ1-4, with a possible D match to TRBD1 (6 bases). CDR1 and CDR2 from the germline V gene are ENHRY and SYGVKD. This CDR3 region has 13 residues. The CDR3 sequence is CASSGESNEKLFF. Here the CDR3 DNA reads TGTGCCAGCTCAGGGGAATCTAACGAAAAACTGTTTTTT.

The chain combines TRBV30 with TRBJ2-7; 7 positions agree with TRBD1. Looked up from germline, CDR1 is GTSNPN and CDR2 is SVGIG (reference sequence). The CDR3 runs to 14 residues. V shed 0 bases and J 2 bases; nucleotides not matched to a gene: 4. The CDR3 region is CAWSVLQGPYEQYF. The CDR3 DNA is TGTGCCTGGAGTGTACTACAGGGGCCCTACGAGCAGTACTTC.

The V and J genes are TRBV10-3 and TRBJ1-4; a weak D match, TRBD1 (6 bases). Trimming took off 11 bases at V and 3 bases at J, with 16 bases between the two ends. The germline V gene has CDR1 ENHRY and CDR2 SYGVKD. The CDR3 runs 14 residues. Written as DNA, the CDR3 is TGTGCCGCCGCAGGGGATGGGGCTAATGAAAAACTGTTTTTT. Amino acids: CAAAGDGANEKLFF.